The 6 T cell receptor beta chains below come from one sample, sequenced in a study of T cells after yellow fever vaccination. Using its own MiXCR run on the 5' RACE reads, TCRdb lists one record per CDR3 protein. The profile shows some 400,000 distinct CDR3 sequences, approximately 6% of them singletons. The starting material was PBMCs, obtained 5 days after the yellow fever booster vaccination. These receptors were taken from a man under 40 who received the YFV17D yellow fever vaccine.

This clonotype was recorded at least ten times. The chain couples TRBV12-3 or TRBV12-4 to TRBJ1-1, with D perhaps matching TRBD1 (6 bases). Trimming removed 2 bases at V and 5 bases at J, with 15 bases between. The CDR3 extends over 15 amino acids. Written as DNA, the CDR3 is TGTGCCAGCAGTTTAATAGACAGGAAATGGACTGAAGCTTTCTTT. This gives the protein CASSLIDRKWTEAFF.

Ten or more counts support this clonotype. The CDR3 is CASTPEGGQPQHF. Here the CDR3 DNA reads TGTGCCAGCACCCCGGAAGGGGGGCAGCCCCAGCATTTT. The chain uses TRBV3-1 and TRBJ1-5; D might be TRBD1 (6 bases). Germline V gene lookup returns CDR1 LGHDT and CDR2 YNNKEL (reference sequence). The CDR3 loop spans 13 amino acids. The V end was cut by 7 bases, the J end by 7 bases, with 14 bases between.

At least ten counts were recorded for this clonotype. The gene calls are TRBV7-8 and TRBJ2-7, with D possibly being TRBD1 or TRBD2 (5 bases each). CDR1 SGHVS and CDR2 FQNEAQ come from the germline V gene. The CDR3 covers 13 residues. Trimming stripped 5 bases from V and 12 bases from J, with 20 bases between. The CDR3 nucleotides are TGTGCCAGCAGCGTAGAACGGGGCAGGGATCCGTACTTC. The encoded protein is CASSVERGRDPYF.

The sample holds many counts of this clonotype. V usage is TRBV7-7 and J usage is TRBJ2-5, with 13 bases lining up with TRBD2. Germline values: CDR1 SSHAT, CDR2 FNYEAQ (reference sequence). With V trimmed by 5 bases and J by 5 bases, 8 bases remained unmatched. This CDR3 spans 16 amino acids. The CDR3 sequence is CASSPGTSGKGETQYF. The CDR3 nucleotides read TGTGCCAGCAGCCCGGGGACTAGCGGGAAGGGGGAGACCCAGTACTTC. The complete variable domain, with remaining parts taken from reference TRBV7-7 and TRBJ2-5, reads GAGVSQSPRYKVTKRGQDVTLRCDPISSHATLYWYQQALGQGPEFLTYFNYEAQPDKSGLPSDRFSAERPEGSISTLTIQRTEQRDSAMYRCASSPGTSGKGETQYFGPGTRLLVL.

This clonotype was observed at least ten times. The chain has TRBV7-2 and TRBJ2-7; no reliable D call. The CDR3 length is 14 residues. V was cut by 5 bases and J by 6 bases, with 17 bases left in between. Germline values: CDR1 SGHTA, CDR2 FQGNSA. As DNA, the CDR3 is TGTGCCAGCAGCCATCATTCGACGGTACCCGAGCAGTACTTC. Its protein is CASSHHSTVPEQYF. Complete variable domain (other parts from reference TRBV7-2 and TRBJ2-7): GAGVSQSPSNKVTEKGKDVELRCDPISGHTALYWYRQSLGQGLEFLIYFQGNSAPDKSGLPSDRFSAERTGGSVSTLTIQRTQQEDSAVYLCASSHHSTVPEQYFGPGTRLTVT.

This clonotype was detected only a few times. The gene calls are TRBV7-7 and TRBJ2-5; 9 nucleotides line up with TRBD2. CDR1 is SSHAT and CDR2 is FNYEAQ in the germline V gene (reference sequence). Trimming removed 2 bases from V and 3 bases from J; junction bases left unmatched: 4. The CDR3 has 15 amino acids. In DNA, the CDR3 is TGTGCCAGCAGCTTATTGGCTAGCGGGGAAGAGACCCAGTACTTC. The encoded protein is CASSLLASGEETQYF. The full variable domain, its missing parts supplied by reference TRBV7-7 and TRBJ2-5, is GAGVSQSPRYKVTKRGQDVTLRCDPISSHATLYWYQQALGQGPEFLTYFNYEAQPDKSGLPSDRFSAERPEGSISTLTIQRTEQRDSAMYRCASSLLASGEETQYFGPGTRLLVL.